The 17 T cell receptor beta chains below come from one sample, sequenced in a study of blood T cell repertoires in COVID-19. This table comes from immunoSEQ multiplex PCR, and its TCRdb copy is limited to in-frame clones, with some not included. The sample includes about 90,000 clones, about 85% seen only once; the top ten take about 11%. What was sequenced was peripheral blood. Source of these receptors: an older woman with active or convalescent COVID-19.

The genes are TRBV2 and TRBJ1-5; 8 bases map to TRBD1. The CDR3 spans 14 residues. V shed 5 bases, J shed 6 bases, and the junction held 6 bases outside the gene matches. Germline CDR1 SNHLY, CDR2 FYNNEI. As DNA, the CDR3 is TGTGCCAGCAGTCGGACAGGGTTTTCTCAGCCCCAGCATTTT. Its protein is CASSRTGFSQPQHF.

The chain joins TRBV10-3 to TRBJ1-1, with 7 bases identical to TRBD1. The germline V gene has CDR1 ENHRY and CDR2 SYGVKD. V dropped 5 bases and J dropped 4; count of bases not matched to a gene: 1. The CDR3 consists of 12 residues. CDR3: CAISPGGTEAFF. The DNA for the CDR3 is TGTGCCATCAGTCCAGGGGGCACTGAAGCTTTCTTT.

The chain carries TRBV19 and TRBJ1-6, with a possible D match to TRBD1 (6 bases). The V gene lost 6 bases and the J gene lost 7 bases, with 10 bases spanning the gap. Germline V CDR1 and CDR2: LNHDA, SQIVND (reference sequence). This CDR3 is 13 amino acids long. The CDR3 coding sequence is TGTGCCAGTAGCCAGGGGCGGAATTCACCCCTCCACTTT. Translated, it gives CASSQGRNSPLHF. The full variable domain, rest sourced from reference TRBV19 and TRBJ1-6, is DGGITQSPKYLFRKEGQNVTLSCEQNLNHDAMYWYRQDPGQGLRLIYYSQIVNDFQKGDIAEGYSVSREKKESFPLTVTSAQKNPTAFYLCASSQGRNSPLHFGNGTRLTVT.

J is TRBJ2-2 and V is TRBV3-1 (or the pseudogene TRBV3-2); 8 nucleotides match TRBD2. The CDR3 spans 15 residues. Per germline, CDR1 LGHDT and CDR2 YNNKEL (reference sequence). Losses at the gene ends were 2 bases for V and 1 base for J; bases not matched to a gene: 0. CDR3 DNA sequence: TGTGCCAGCAGCCAAAGCGGGGGGAACACCGGGGAGCTGTTTTTT. Translation gives CASSQSGGNTGELFF.

The V and J genes are TRBV25-1 and TRBJ1-5; 8 nucleotides align to TRBD1. There are 14 residues in the CDR3. With 11 bases clipped from V and 0 bases from J, the junction kept 6 bases outside the gene matches. Germline values: CDR1 MGHDK, CDR2 SYGVNS. The CDR3 protein is CASMTGVSNQPQHF. DNA of the CDR3: TGTGCCTCCATGACAGGGGTTAGCAATCAGCCCCAGCATTTT.

The J gene is TRBJ1-1, the V gene TRBV11-2; 8 nucleotides align to TRBD1. The CDR3 runs 16 residues. The V and J ends lost 1 base and 3 bases, in that order; junction bases with no gene match: 7. Germline loops: CDR1 SGHAT, CDR2 FQNNGV. CDR3 nucleotides: TGTGCCAGCAGCTTAGTGAGGCAGGGACAGGACACTGAAGCTTTCTTT. This gives the protein CASSLVRQGQDTEAFF.

The V gene is TRBV18, the J gene TRBJ2-5, with 14 bases that match TRBD2. The junction had 3 bases not matched to a gene; V was cut back by 4 bases and J by 5 bases. This CDR3 is 15 amino acids long. CDR1 KGHSH and CDR2 LQKENI come from the germline V gene. The CDR3 sequence: CASSLGTSGSETQYF. The CDR3 bases are TGTGCCAGCTCACTCGGGACTAGCGGGAGCGAGACCCAGTACTTC.

This chain connects TRBV28 to TRBJ1-2; D gene unclear. The germline V gene has CDR1 MDHEN and CDR2 SYDVKM. V was clipped by 2 bases and J by 4 bases, with 17 bases between them. The CDR3 spans 16 residues. CDR3 DNA: TGTGCCAGCAGTTTAATTGGCAGTGGCACGTTCTATGGCTACACCTTC. Its protein is CASSLIGSGTFYGYTF.

The J gene is TRBJ1-2, the V gene TRBV5-4, with D hard to call. The CDR3 consists of 13 residues. V was shortened by 0 bases and J by 4 bases, with 7 bases between the two germline ends. Germline lookup yields CDR1 SGHNT and CDR2 YYREEE (reference sequence). The CDR3 bases are TGTGCCAGCAGCTTGGCCGGTTCCTATGGCTACACCTTC. As protein: CASSLAGSYGYTF.

The chain combines TRBV2 with TRBJ1-6; D is undetermined. This CDR3 is 13 amino acids long. Trimming left V 0 bases short and J 7 bases short, with 4 bases between. Germline-derived CDR1 and CDR2 are SNHLY and FYNNEI. The CDR3 sequence: CASSEARNSPLHF. The CDR3 DNA reads TGTGCCAGCAGTGAAGCCAGAAATTCACCCCTCCACTTT. The complete variable domain, with remaining parts taken from reference TRBV2 and TRBJ1-6, reads EPEVTQTPSHQVTQMGQEVILRCVPISNHLYFYWYRQILGQKVEFLVSFYNNEISEKSEIFDDQFSVERPDGSNFTLKIRSTKLEDSAMYFCASSEARNSPLHFGNGTRLTVT.

The V and J genes are TRBV21-1 and TRBJ1-1. TRBV21-1 is a documented pseudogene. The CDR3 contains 15 residues. The CDR3 coding sequence is TGTGCCAGCAGCAAAGTTGGGGGGGAGGACACTGAAGCTTTCTTT. Translating it yields CASSKVGGEDTEAFF.

J is TRBJ1-3 and V is TRBV5-1; D is ambiguous. CDR3 size: 15 residues. Trimming cost V 2 bases and J 4 bases, with 13 bases left between them. Germline V gene sequence: CDR1 SGHRS, CDR2 YFSETQ. The CDR3 DNA follows: TGCGCCAGCAGCTTCGGGTTTTCATGGGGAAACACCATATATTTT. Translating gives CASSFGFSWGNTIYF.

The rearrangement links TRBV7-2 to TRBJ2-4, with 7 positions matching TRBD1. The CDR3 length is 14 residues. Germline loops: CDR1 SGHTA, CDR2 FQGNSA. Trimming took 5 bases from V and 6 from J; bases not matched to a gene: 7. The DNA of the CDR3 is TGTGCCAGCAGCCCGGGACAGATAACAAACATTCAGTACTTC. It is translated as CASSPGQITNIQYF.

The chain has TRBV2 and TRBJ2-7; a possible D gene is TRBD2 (5 bases). V was trimmed by 7 bases and J by 2 bases, leaving 6 bases between them. CDR3 size: 11 residues. CDR1 is SNHLY, CDR2 FYNNEI, per germline. The CDR3 sequence: CASKEAYEQYF. Written as DNA, the CDR3 is TGTGCCAGCAAGGAGGCCTACGAGCAGTACTTC.

In DNA form, the CDR3 reads TGTGCCAGCAGCTCGGGACAGGGAGTCTACGAGCAGTACTTC. Its protein product is CASSSGQGVYEQYF. The V and J genes are TRBV7-8 and TRBJ2-7; TRBD1 matches at 9 bases. The V and J ends lost 4 bases and 3 bases, in that order; junction bases with no gene match: 4. In germline, CDR1 is SGHVS, CDR2 FQNEAQ. The CDR3 length is 14 residues.

This rearrangement joins TRBV28 to TRBJ1-4, with 8 bases fitting TRBD1. The CDR3 contains 14 residues. V was clipped by 5 bases and J by 8 bases; unmatched bases: 7. From germline, CDR1 is MDHEN and CDR2 SYDVKM. Written as DNA, the CDR3 is TGTGCCAGCAGTAGAACAGGGGGTGGGGAAAAACTGTTTTTT. Amino acids: CASSRTGGGEKLFF.

The chain joins TRBV11-2 to TRBJ2-7; perhaps TRBD1 as D (6 bases). Trimming took off 4 bases at V and 2 bases at J, with 24 bases between the two ends. Germline V gene data show CDR1 as SGHAT and CDR2 as FQNNGV. The CDR3 consists of 18 residues. The CDR3 region has the DNA TGTGCCAGCAGCTCACTTCGTGCCGGGGCAGGGGTAACCTACGAGCAGTACTTC. Translation gives CASSSLRAGAGVTYEQYF.